This T cell receptor beta chain comes out of a study of blood T cell repertoires in COVID-19. Assay used: immunoSEQ multiplex PCR; TCRdb lists only in-frame clones, some missing. The sample holds 150,000 to 200,000 clones, under 85% seen once. The CDR3 runs to 15 residues. J gave up 6 bases and V 5 bases, and 13 bases lay outside the gene matches. Germline V gives CDR1 SGHRS, CDR2 YFSETQ. The chain links TRBV5-1 to TRBJ2-5, with 7 bases identical to TRBD1. The clonotype comes from a man aged 60 to 69 with active or convalescent COVID-19. Sequences were obtained from peripheral blood. The DNA of the CDR3 is TGCGCCAGCAGTACGGCCCGAGGGGGCGGGCAGACCCAGTACTTC. Its translation is CASSTARGGGQTQYF.